What follows describes a single T cell receptor beta chain. Blood was sampled at baseline, cycle 4 day 1, and cycle 7 day 1. TCRdb keeps only in-frame clones here, not all; method: immunoSEQ multiplex PCR. The sample lists tens of thousands of clones; around 86% were seen once. The source of the sample is a study of OX40 agonist ivuxolimab in advanced cancers. Study summary: Dose-escalation patients had hepatocellular carcinoma, melanoma, renal cell or head and neck cancer. Partial response was recorded in three patients: one hepatocellular carcinoma and two cutaneous melanoma cases. Mean age approximately 66 years, range roughly 20 to 85; around 80% male.

V lost 2 bases and J 3 bases, leaving 5 bases between the germline ends. Germline V lookup: CDR1 SGHNT, CDR2 YYREEE (reference sequence). The CDR3 is made up of 13 amino acids. The sample in question was CD4+ or CD8+ T cells sorted from blood, obtained in a trial of the OX40 agonist ivuxolimab. The TCR sequence derives from an adult with an advanced solid tumor such as melanoma, head and neck, liver or kidney cancer. This chain links TRBV5-4 with TRBJ2-2; no clear D. CDR3 DNA: TGTGCCAGCAGCTTAGTGGACACCGGGGAGCTGTTTTTT. Translated: CASSLVDTGELFF.